This TCR beta chain was retrieved from a study of shared clonotypes between healthy human individuals. Study results and caveats: Clonotypes that were shared across a handful of donors made up roughly 5% of naive CD4 clonotypes.

Per the original data handling: Filtering differed for immunoSEQ, which gave only junction sequences without quality scores. TCRdb's copy holds only in-frame clones and misses some; the assay was immunoSEQ multiplex PCR. V and J calls and clone size are those listed in that table; D and trimming were worked out from the DNA. The sample holds 550,000 to 600,000 clones, roughly 98% seen once. CD45RO-negative, CCR7-selected cells formed the naive CD8 fraction, which excluded terminally differentiated effector memory CD45RA+ cells. Concerning this clone: Antigen specificity is unknown.

The V gene lost 8 bases and the J gene lost 3 bases, with 13 bases spanning the gap. The CDR3 length is 13 residues. Germline V gene sequence: CDR1 MDHEN, CDR2 SYDVKM. Specimen: naive CD8+ T cells sorted from blood. The chain recombines TRBV28 with TRBJ2-5; D may be TRBD1 (6 bases). The sequence derives from a man younger than 40 in good health. The CDR3 DNA reads TGTGCCAGCCTTCGGACAGAAAAAGAGACCCAGTACTTC. Translated: CASLRTEKETQYF.